This is a list of T cell receptor beta chains from one sample in a study of OX40 agonist ivuxolimab in advanced cancers. Repertoires were generated with immunoSEQ multiplex PCR, while TCRdb's copy carries only in-frame clones and drops some. The profile shows tens of thousands of clones, 86% of them singletons. The starting material was CD4+ or CD8+ T cells sorted from blood, obtained in a trial of the OX40 agonist ivuxolimab. The source is an adult with an advanced solid tumor such as melanoma, head and neck, liver or kidney cancer. Both conserved end residues are part of each CDR3. The D gene is left open where the match is weak. Size is omitted from some rows. Given values are once, few, many or a class for expanded clones.

TRBV27	-	-	TRBJ1-2	CASSPGQLYGYTF	TGTGCCAGCAGTCCAGGACAGTTATATGGCTACACCTTC
TRBV18	-	-	TRBJ1-1	CASSPPRGSSVNTEAFF	TGTGCCAGCTCACCACCGCGGGGCTCCTCGGTGAACACTGAAGCTTTCTTT
TRBV27	-	-	TRBJ2-7	CASSLGTVLLRVSYEQYF	TGTGCCAGCAGTTTGGGCACGGTATTGTTGAGGGTCTCCTACGAGCAGTACTTC
TRBV9	TRBD2	once	TRBJ2-3	CASSVESGGGDTQYF	TGTGCCAGCAGCGTGGAGAGCGGGGGGGGCGATACGCAGTATTTT
TRBV6-5	TRBD1	-	TRBJ2-1	CASSLNRGEQFF	TGTGCCAGCAGCCTGAACAGGGGTGAGCAGTTCTTC
TRBV30	-	-	TRBJ1-1	CAWGPFSTNTEAFF	TGTGCCTGGGGTCCCTTCTCCACAAACACTGAAGCTTTCTTT
TRBV5-8	-	-	TRBJ2-2	CASSLGVLPTSGELFF	TGTGCCAGCAGCTTGGGGGTCCTCCCAACCTCCGGGGAGCTGTTTTTT
TRBV27	TRBD1	-	TRBJ2-4	CASSFRQGLGKNIQYF	TGTGCCAGCAGTTTCCGACAGGGTCTTGGCAAAAACATTCAGTACTTC
TRBV27	TRBD2	once	TRBJ2-7	CASSLSWLAGGHEQYF	TGTGCCAGCAGTTTATCCTGGCTAGCGGGGGGGCACGAGCAGTACTTC
TRBV6-1	-	-	TRBJ2-7	CASGEYEQYF	TGTGCCAGCGGGGAATACGAGCAGTACTTC
TRBV5-1	-	-	TRBJ2-3	CASSPGGRAADTQYF	TGCGCCAGCAGCCCCGGGGGCAGGGCAGCAGATACGCAGTATTTT
TRBV11-2	-	-	TRBJ1-4	CASSLVGLDEKLFF	TGTGCCAGCAGCTTAGTTGGACTGGATGAAAAACTGTTTTTT
TRBV7-6	-	-	TRBJ1-5	CASSLESGGYQPQHF	TGTGCCAGCAGCTTAGAGTCCGGGGGTTATCAGCCCCAGCATTTT
TRBV7-9	-	-	TRBJ2-1	CASSFSDREGWNEQFF	TGTGCCAGCAGCTTCTCCGACAGGGAGGGATGGAATGAGCAGTTCTTC
TRBV7-6	-	-	TRBJ2-7	CASSFGTGAYEQYF	TGTGCCAGCAGCTTCGGGACTGGAGCCTACGAGCAGTACTTC
TRBV27	-	-	TRBJ2-5	CASSPDSSPETQYF	TGTGCCAGCAGTCCAGACTCGTCCCCGGAGACCCAGTACTTC
TRBV7-6	-	-	TRBJ2-1	CASSETQVGNEQFF	TGTGCCAGCAGCGAGACACAGGTGGGCAATGAGCAGTTCTTC
TRBV5-4	-	-	TRBJ1-1	CASSLEPADSEAFF	TGTGCCAGCAGCTTGGAACCCGCCGATTCCGAAGCTTTCTTT
TRBV7-6	TRBD2	-	TRBJ2-3	CASSLAGGSTDTQYF	TGTGCCAGCAGCTTAGCGGGGGGGAGCACAGATACGCAGTATTTT
TRBV27	-	-	TRBJ2-7	CASSLAPGPEQYF	TGTGCCAGCAGTTTGGCTCCAGGGCCCGAGCAGTACTTC
TRBV4-2	-	-	TRBJ1-2	CASSQEAGKTYGYTF	TGTGCCAGCAGCCAAGAGGCAGGGAAGACATATGGCTACACCTTC
TRBV15	TRBD1	-	TRBJ2-7	CATSSPTGVGYEQYF	TGTGCCACCAGCAGCCCAACAGGGGTGGGCTACGAGCAGTACTTC
TRBV5-6	-	-	TRBJ2-5	CASSLIIVGTGQETQYF	TGTGCCAGCAGCTTGATTATAGTCGGGACGGGACAAGAGACCCAGTACTTC
TRBV7-2	TRBD2	-	TRBJ2-3	CASGTSGGWGTDTQYF	TGTGCCAGCGGCACTAGCGGGGGGTGGGGCACAGATACGCAGTATTTT
TRBV4-1	-	-	TRBJ1-6	CASSLNNSPLHF	TGCGCCAGCAGCCTCAATAATTCACCCCTCCACTTT
TRBV19	-	-	TRBJ2-7	CASSIVPGVEEQYF	TGTGCCAGTAGTATCGTCCCCGGGGTGGAGGAGCAGTACTTC